These T cell receptor beta chains were read from a single sample in a study of OX40 agonist ivuxolimab in advanced cancers. Here immunoSEQ multiplex PCR was the method, and the copy in TCRdb shows in-frame clones only, minus some. The table records about 45,000 clones, around four fifths of them present only once. The sample in question was CD4+ or CD8+ T cells sorted from blood, obtained in a trial of the OX40 agonist ivuxolimab. The receptors originated from an adult with an advanced solid tumor such as melanoma, head and neck, liver or kidney cancer. CDR3s include the opening cysteine and the closing phenylalanine or tryptophan. D genes are given only for firm matches. Clone sizes are given selectively: once, few, many, or a class where the clone is expanded.

J	V	size	D	DNA	CDR3
TRBJ2-4	TRBV11-2	.	.	TGTGCCAGCAGCTTAGATCGTGGGGTAGCCAAAAACATTCAGTACTTC	CASSLDRGVAKNIQYF
TRBJ1-3	TRBV4-1	.	.	TGCGCCAGCAGCCAAGTTATGGTCCCTGGAAACACCATATATTTT	CASSQVMVPGNTIYF
TRBJ1-1	TRBV10-3	.	.	TGTGCCATCGGGTCCCCGGCCACTGAAGCTTTCTTT	CAIGSPATEAFF
TRBJ2-7	TRBV11-2	.	.	TGTGCCAGCAGCTTAACCTCGGGATCGTTGACCTACGAGCAGTACTTC	CASSLTSGSLTYEQYF
TRBJ2-2	TRBV7-2	.	TRBD2	TGTGCCAGCAGCGAGGGACTAGCCGGCACCGGGGAGCTGTTTTTT	CASSEGLAGTGELFF
TRBJ1-2	TRBV14	.	TRBD1	TGTGCCAGCAGCCGAAACAGGGGAGGCGGCTACACCTTC	CASSRNRGGGYTF
TRBJ2-3	TRBV5-1	.	.	TGCGCCAGCAGCTTGGGGGATAGCACAGATACGCAGTATTTT	CASSLGDSTDTQYF
TRBJ2-7	TRBV13	.	.	TGTGCCAGCAGCTTTCCGGGACATTCCTACGAGCAGTACTTC	CASSFPGHSYEQYF
TRBJ2-1	TRBV9	.	.	TGTGCCAGCAGCGTCTGGGGGGGCTGGTACAATGAGCAGTTCTTC	CASSVWGGWYNEQFF
TRBJ2-7	TRBV7-6	once	TRBD2	TGTGCCAGCAGCTATCTAGCGGGAAGTTTGAGGTACGAGCAGTACTTC	CASSYLAGSLRYEQYF
TRBJ1-4	TRBV6-5	.	.	TGTGCCAGCAGTTATCTAACAGCGACTAATGAAAAACTGTTTTTT	CASSYLTATNEKLFF
TRBJ2-1	TRBV29-1	.	.	TGCAGCGTTTTGGGGGTCACCTACAATGAGCAGTTCTTC	CSVLGVTYNEQFF
TRBJ2-7	TRBV5-1	.	.	TGCGCCAGCAGCCCATTCTGGGGGGCAAGCTCCTACGAGCAGTACTTC	CASSPFWGASSYEQYF
TRBJ1-2	TRBV15	.	.	TGTGCCACCAGCAGAGGACCCCCATCAAGAGGTGGCTACACCTTC	CATSRGPPSRGGYTF
TRBJ1-2	TRBV29-1	.	.	TGCAGCGTTGTCGGAGGGGGAGACTATGGCTACACCTTC	CSVVGGGDYGYTF
TRBJ2-1	TRBV7-9	.	TRBD2	TGTGCCAGCAGCCATTCCGGGACTAAGGGTAATGAGCAGTTCTTC	CASSHSGTKGNEQFF
TRBJ2-7	TRBV10-2	.	.	TGCGCCAGCAGTGAGTCGTGGCAGAATCCCTACGAGCAGTACTTC	CASSESWQNPYEQYF
TRBJ2-5	TRBV5-4	.	.	TGTGCCAGCAGCTTGGGAGGGGGTCGAGAGACCCAGTACTTC	CASSLGGGRETQYF
TRBJ2-5	TRBV4-2	few	TRBD2	TGTGCCAGCAGCCAAACTAGCGGGGCGTACCAAGAGACCCAGTACTTC	CASSQTSGAYQETQYF
TRBJ2-1	TRBV4-1	.	.	TGCGCCAGCAGCCAAGCACTGAGCTCCTACAATGAGCAGTTCTTC	CASSQALSSYNEQFF
TRBJ2-7	TRBV5-6	.	.	TGTGCCAGCAGCTGGGGGCGCTACGAGCAGTACTTC	CASSWGRYEQYF
TRBJ2-1	TRBV27	.	TRBD1	TGTGCCAGCAGTAAGGGACAGTGGGATGGAAGGTTCTTC	CASSKGQWDGRFF
TRBJ2-6	TRBV7-9	once	.	TGTGCCAGCAGCTTAATGGGACGGCTCTCTGGGGCCAACGTCCTGACTTTC	CASSLMGRLSGANVLTF
TRBJ2-1	TRBV11-3	.	TRBD1	TGTGCCAGCAGCGAGAGACAGGGGAAGAACTACAATGAGCAGTTCTTC	CASSERQGKNYNEQFF
TRBJ2-7	TRBV13	.	.	TGTGCCAGCAGTGAAGCGGGACAGGTCTCCTACGAGCAGTACTTC	CASSEAGQVSYEQYF
TRBJ2-5	TRBV19	.	.	TGTGCCAGTACTAGCGAGCAAGAGACCCAGTACTTC	CASTSEQETQYF
TRBJ2-2	TRBV19	.	.	TGTGCCAGTAGTGAGGTCGGAGGACCCCTCACCGGGGAGCTGTTTTTT	CASSEVGGPLTGELFF
TRBJ2-1	TRBV4-3	.	TRBD2	TGCGCCAGCAGCCAAGAAGTAGCGGGGGGTTACAATGAGCAGTTCTTC	CASSQEVAGGYNEQFF
TRBJ2-7	TRBV19	medium-sized	.	TGTGCCAGTAGTATAGCCCGGTTAGGTCGGCAGGGTCATTCCTACGAGCAGTACTTC	CASSIARLGRQGHSYEQYF
TRBJ1-2	TRBV6-5	.	.	TGTGCCAGCAGTTACTCGGCAGCCCCTAGCTATGGCTACACCTTC	CASSYSAAPSYGYTF
TRBJ2-7	TRBV28	.	TRBD1	TGTGCCAGCAGGGAGGACAGGTTCTACGAGCAGTACTTC	CASREDRFYEQYF
TRBJ2-2	TRBV11-2	.	.	TGTGCCAGCAGCTTAGTGCCCCGGGGGTGGGCCGGGGAGCTGTTTTTT	CASSLVPRGWAGELFF
TRBJ1-5	TRBV15	.	.	TGTGCCACCAGCCCTAACGGGGCAAGGCAGCCCCAGCATTTT	CATSPNGARQPQHF
TRBJ1-1	TRBV18	.	.	TGTGCCAGCTCACTCAGGGAGAACACTGAAGCTTTCTTT	CASSLRENTEAFF
TRBJ2-3	TRBV6-5	few	.	TGTGCCAGCAGTTACACATACCCTAGCACAGATACGCAGTATTTT	CASSYTYPSTDTQYF
TRBJ2-3	TRBV5-1	once	.	TGCGCCAGCAGCTTGGGAGGGTCGGAAGATACGCAGTATTTT	CASSLGGSEDTQYF
TRBJ2-1	TRBV27	few	TRBD2	TGTGCCAGCAGTCAGATAGCGGGGCGGCCTGAGCAGTTCTTC	CASSQIAGRPEQFF
TRBJ2-7	TRBV4-1	.	.	TGCGCCAGCAGCCACCCGAGCGGGCGGCTCGGGGAGCAGTACTTC	CASSHPSGRLGEQYF
TRBJ1-1	TRBV13	.	TRBD1	TGTGCCAGCAGCCCAGGGGGCAATTTAGGAAACACTGAAGCTTTCTTT	CASSPGGNLGNTEAFF
TRBJ2-1	TRBV5-1	once	TRBD1	TGCGCCATCCCATATCCGGGACAGGACTACAATGAGCAGTTCTTC	CAIPYPGQDYNEQFF
TRBJ1-2	TRBV28	.	.	TGTGCCAGCAGTCCGATAGGGGCGGTAGCTAACTATGGCTACACCTTC	CASSPIGAVANYGYTF
TRBJ2-7	TRBV5-6	.	.	TGTGCCAGCAGCTCAGCAGACTACGAGCAGTACTTC	CASSSADYEQYF
TRBJ2-1	TRBV20-1	few	.	TGCAGTGCCAGGCCACCTCGCGAGCAGTTCTTC	CSARPPREQFF
TRBJ1-1	TRBV5-6	.	.	TGTGCCAGCAGCTTGCCTAACAGTGAAGCTTTCTTT	CASSLPNSEAFF
TRBJ1-2	TRBV5-1	.	.	TGCGCCAGCAGCCCCCGGGGCTTCGATGGCTACACCTTC	CASSPRGFDGYTF
TRBJ2-7	TRBV5-8	once	.	TGTGCCAGCAGCTTGCTGACCGTAACCCTCTCCTACGAGCAGTACTTC	CASSLLTVTLSYEQYF
TRBJ2-1	TRBV27	.	.	TGTGCCAGCAGTTCAGGGGGGAATGAGCAGTTCTTC	CASSSGGNEQFF
TRBJ2-1	TRBV6-5	.	.	TGTGCCAGCAGTCTGGACGGAGATGAGCAGTTCTTC	CASSLDGDEQFF
TRBJ2-1	TRBV28	.	.	TGTGCCAGCATACTCCGACCGGGGGCCGCCTTGAATGAGCAGTTCTTC	CASILRPGAALNEQFF
TRBJ2-1	TRBV28	.	.	TGTGCCAGCAGTTTCAATTCTAGAGATAAGCAGTTCTTC	CASSFNSRDKQFF